The clone carrying this T cell receptor (beta chain) was seen a few times. CDR3 size: 13 residues. The V gene lost 7 bases and the J gene lost 5 bases, with 12 bases spanning the gap. Germline CDR1 ENHRY, CDR2 SYGVKD. Amplified regions were TCR beta CDR3 sequences from RNA transcripts. During a first-round RT-PCR of the TCR CDR3, the HTBI primer set was used. Via MiXCR, TCRdb re-called the multiplex PCR reads, giving one row per CDR3 protein. This table holds roughly 550,000 distinct CDR3 sequences, around 16% found once. The sample belongs to a study of T cells in Graves' hyperthyroidism and ophthalmopathy.

Sequenced sample: blood. The V and J genes are TRBV10-3 and TRBJ2-1; a weak D match, TRBD2 (6 bases). The sequence came from a woman in her 30s with Graves' ophthalmopathy. DNA of the CDR3: TGTGCCATCACTAGCGACAGAAACAATGAGCAGTTCTTC. Translation gives CAITSDRNNEQFF.